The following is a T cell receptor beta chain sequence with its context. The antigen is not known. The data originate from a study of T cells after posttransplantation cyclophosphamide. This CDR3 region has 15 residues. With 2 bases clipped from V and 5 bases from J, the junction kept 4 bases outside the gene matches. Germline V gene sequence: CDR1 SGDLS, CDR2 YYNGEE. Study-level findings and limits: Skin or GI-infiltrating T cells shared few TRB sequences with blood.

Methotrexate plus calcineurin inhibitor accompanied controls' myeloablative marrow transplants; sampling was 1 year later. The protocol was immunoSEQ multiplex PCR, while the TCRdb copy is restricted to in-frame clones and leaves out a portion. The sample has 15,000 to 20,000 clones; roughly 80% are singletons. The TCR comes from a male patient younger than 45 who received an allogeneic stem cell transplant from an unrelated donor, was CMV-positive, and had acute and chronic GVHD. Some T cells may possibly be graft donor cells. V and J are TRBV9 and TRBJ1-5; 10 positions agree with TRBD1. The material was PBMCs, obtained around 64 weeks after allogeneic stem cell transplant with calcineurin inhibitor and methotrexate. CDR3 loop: CASSVGQGSHQPQHF. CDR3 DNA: TGTGCCAGCAGCGTGGGACAGGGGTCACATCAGCCCCAGCATTTT. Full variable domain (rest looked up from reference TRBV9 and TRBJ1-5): DSGVTQTPKHLITATGQRVTLRCSPRSGDLSVYWYQQSLDQGLQFLIQYYNGEERAKGNILERFSAQQFPDLHSELNLSSLELGDSALYFCASSVGQGSHQPQHFGDGTRLSIL.